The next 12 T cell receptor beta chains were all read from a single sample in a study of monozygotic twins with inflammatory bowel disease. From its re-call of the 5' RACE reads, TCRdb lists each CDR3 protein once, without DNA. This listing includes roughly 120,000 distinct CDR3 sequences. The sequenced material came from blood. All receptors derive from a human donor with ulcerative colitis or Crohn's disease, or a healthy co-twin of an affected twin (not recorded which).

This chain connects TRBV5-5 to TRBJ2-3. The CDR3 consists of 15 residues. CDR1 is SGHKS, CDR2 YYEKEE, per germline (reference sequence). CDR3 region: CAGSLAGVSTDTQYF.

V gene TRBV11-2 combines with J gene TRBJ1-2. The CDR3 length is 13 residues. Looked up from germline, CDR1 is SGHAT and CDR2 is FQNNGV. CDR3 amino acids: CASSLVSGNGYTF.

The CDR3 loop reads CASSLIYSYEQYF. The chain combines TRBV7-9 with TRBJ2-7. From germline, CDR1 is SEHNR and CDR2 FQNEAQ (reference sequence). The CDR3 is 13 residues long.

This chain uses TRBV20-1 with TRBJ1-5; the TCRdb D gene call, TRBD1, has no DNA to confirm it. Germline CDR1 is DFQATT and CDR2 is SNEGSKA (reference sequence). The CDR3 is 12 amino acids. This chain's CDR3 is CSAGGSNQPQHF.

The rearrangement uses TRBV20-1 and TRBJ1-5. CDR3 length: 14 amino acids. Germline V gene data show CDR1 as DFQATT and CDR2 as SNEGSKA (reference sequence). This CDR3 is CSARDRPFGQPQHF.

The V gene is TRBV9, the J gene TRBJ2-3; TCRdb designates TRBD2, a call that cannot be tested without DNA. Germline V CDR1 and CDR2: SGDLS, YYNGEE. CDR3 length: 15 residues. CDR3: CASSVERGSTDTQYF.

The CDR3 loop reads CASSSRVSPGYEQYF. This rearrangement joins TRBV7-9 to TRBJ2-7; the D gene TCRdb calls, TRBD2, cannot be checked with no DNA. CDR3 length: 15 amino acids. Looked up from germline, CDR1 is SEHNR and CDR2 is FQNEAQ (reference sequence).

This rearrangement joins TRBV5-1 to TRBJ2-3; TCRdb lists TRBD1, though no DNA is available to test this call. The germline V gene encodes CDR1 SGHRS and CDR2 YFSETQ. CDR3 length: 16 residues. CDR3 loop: CASRTLTGPVTDTQYF.

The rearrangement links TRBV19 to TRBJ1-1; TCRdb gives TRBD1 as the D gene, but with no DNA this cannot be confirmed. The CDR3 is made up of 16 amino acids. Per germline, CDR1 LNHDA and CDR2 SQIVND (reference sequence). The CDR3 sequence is CASSSRTGGSGAEAFF.

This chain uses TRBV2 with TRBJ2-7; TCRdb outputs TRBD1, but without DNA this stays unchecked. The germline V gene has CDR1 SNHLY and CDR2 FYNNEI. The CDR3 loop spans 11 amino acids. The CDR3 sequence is CASSWTDEQYF.

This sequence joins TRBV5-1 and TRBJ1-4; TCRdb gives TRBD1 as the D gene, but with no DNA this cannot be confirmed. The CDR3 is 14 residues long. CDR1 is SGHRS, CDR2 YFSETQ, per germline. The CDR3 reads CASSKGQGAEKLFF. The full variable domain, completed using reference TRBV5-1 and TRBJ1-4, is KAGVTQTPRYLIKTRGQQVTLSCSPISGHRSVSWYQQTPGQGLQFLFEYFSETQRNKGNFPGRFSGRQFSNSRSEMNVSTLELGDSALYLCASSKGQGAEKLFFGSGTQLSVL.

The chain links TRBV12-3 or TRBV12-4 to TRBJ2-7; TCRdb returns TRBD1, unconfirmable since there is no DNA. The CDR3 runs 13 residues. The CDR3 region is CASSFITGVEQYF.